Following are 11 T cell receptor beta chains from one sample sequenced in a study of T cells after posttransplantation cyclophosphamide (dated by TCRdb to 2016 to 2017). Receptors were amplified or captured by the immunoSEQ multiplex PCR assay. TCRdb obtained this table from immuneACCESS and retained in-frame rearrangements with V and J assigned. These tables miss some clones; where compared with another copy, unresolved V genes account for less than half of the shortfall, and the remainder is unexplained. The table notes tens of thousands of clones here, none of them singletons. The top ten constitute about 2% of the sample. Sequencing was done on a sample of PBMCs. Receptors originate from a middle-aged man in good health, CMV-negative, and a related stem cell transplant donor.

This clone was seen many times. The CDR3 region has the DNA TGTGCCAGCAGCACGAGACTAGCGGGTCCCAATGAGCAGTTCTTC. Protein: CASSTRLAGPNEQFF. This chain joins TRBV7-8 and TRBJ2-1; 10 positions match TRBD2. From germline, CDR1 is SGHVS and CDR2 FQNEAQ. The CDR3 consists of 15 residues. V gave up 5 bases and J gave up 6 bases; unmatched junction bases: 7.

This clone was found a few times. The CDR3 nucleotides are TGTGCCAGCAGCGTAGGGTGGACAGAAGATGAAAAACTGTTTTTT. Its protein product is CASSVGWTEDEKLFF. The chain joins TRBV9 to TRBJ1-4, with D maybe TRBD1 (6 bases). CDR3 size: 15 residues. Between the trimmed V and J ends, which lost 0 bases and 6 bases, there was a span of 12 bases. The germline V gene encodes CDR1 SGDLS and CDR2 YYNGEE. The complete variable domain, with remaining parts taken from reference TRBV9 and TRBJ1-4, reads DSGVTQTPKHLITATGQRVTLRCSPRSGDLSVYWYQQSLDQGLQFLIQYYNGEERAKGNILERFSAQQFPDLHSELNLSSLELGDSALYFCASSVGWTEDEKLFFGSGTQLSVL.

This clone was found many times. This chain connects TRBV10-3 to TRBJ2-7, with unresolved D. This CDR3 contains 12 residues. Germline CDR1 and CDR2: ENHRY and SYGVKD. V dropped 3 bases and J dropped 2 bases, with 5 bases sitting between them. CDR3 nucleotide sequence: TGTGCCATCAGTGAAATCGCCTACGAGCAGTACTTC. It translates to CAISEIAYEQYF.

Many counts were recorded for this clone. The chain joins TRBV6-5 to TRBJ1-3, with 8 bases matching TRBD1. Per germline, CDR1 MNHEY and CDR2 SVGAGI. J lost 1 base, V lost 2 bases, and 1 base had no gene match. The CDR3 runs 15 residues. This CDR3 reads CASSYRTGSGNTIYF. The DNA for the CDR3 is TGTGCCAGCAGTTACAGGACAGGGTCTGGAAACACCATATATTTT.

This clone was counted many times. V usage is TRBV7-9 and J usage is TRBJ2-5; tentative D call: TRBD1 (5 bases). V dropped 1 base and J dropped 2 bases, with 5 bases sitting between them. CDR1 and CDR2 (germline): SEHNR, FQNEAQ (reference sequence). The CDR3 spans 13 residues. The CDR3 loop is CASSLGQQETQYF. CDR3 coding DNA: TGTGCCAGCAGCTTAGGACAGCAAGAGACCCAGTACTTC.

This clone has a count of ten or more. This sequence joins TRBV11-2 and TRBJ2-5; 10 bases fit TRBD2. With V trimmed by 2 bases and J by 4 bases, 10 bases remained unmatched. Germline V gene lookup returns CDR1 SGHAT and CDR2 FQNNGV. The CDR3 is 17 residues long. The chain's CDR3 is CASSLLAGVEIGETQYF. The CDR3 region has the DNA TGTGCCAGCAGCTTACTAGCGGGGGTCGAAATAGGAGAGACCCAGTACTTC.

This clone appeared many times. The rearrangement joins TRBV4-1 to TRBJ1-2; TRBD1 agrees at 8 bases. CDR1 is MGHRA and CDR2 is YSYEKL in the germline V gene. This CDR3 has 15 amino acids. The J segment lost 2 bases and the V segment lost 4 bases, leaving 6 bases of the junction unmatched. CDR3 sequence: CASSPGQGFNYGYTF. The CDR3 DNA sequence: TGCGCCAGCAGCCCAGGACAGGGATTCAACTATGGCTACACCTTC.

This clone was seen a few times. V and J are TRBV5-5 and TRBJ2-1; D is undetermined. Germline V gives CDR1 SGHKS, CDR2 YYEKEE (reference sequence). The CDR3 totals 13 residues. V gave up 1 base and J gave up 10 bases, with 12 bases separating them. This chain's CDR3 is CASSLSSLYEQFF. The CDR3 nucleotides are TGTGCCAGCAGCTTGTCGAGCTTGTACGAGCAGTTCTTC.

This clone was seen at least ten times. CDR3 in amino acids: CASSLEGQSTDTQYF. The DNA of the CDR3 is TGTGCCAGCAGCTTAGAGGGACAGAGCACAGATACGCAGTATTTT. The rearrangement uses TRBV11-3 and TRBJ2-3, with 7 bases fitting TRBD1. V shed 0 bases and J 0 bases; nucleotides not matched to a gene: 0. The CDR3 totals 15 residues. Germline CDR1 reads SGHNT; CDR2 reads YENEEA.

This clone was detected many times. V usage is TRBV6-6 and J usage is TRBJ2-1; 9 bases map to TRBD1. Per the germline V gene, CDR1 is MNHNY and CDR2 is SVGAGI (reference sequence). The CDR3 consists of 13 residues. V lost 6 bases and J lost 3; bases outside the gene matches: 0. The CDR3 region is CASRTGGYNEQFF. For the CDR3, the DNA is TGTGCCAGCAGGACAGGGGGCTACAATGAGCAGTTCTTC.

This clone was seen many times. The V and J genes are TRBV19 and TRBJ1-4; D is undetermined. Germline lookup yields CDR1 LNHDA and CDR2 SQIVND (reference sequence). V was trimmed by 6 bases and J by 8 bases, leaving 10 bases between them. CDR3 length: 12 residues. CDR3 bases: TGTGCCAGTAGGAGGGCGGGGGAAAAACTGTTTTTT. This encodes CASRRAGEKLFF.